This T cell receptor beta chain is drawn from a study of blood T cell repertoires in COVID-19. V was pared by 0 bases and J by 7 bases, with 16 bases between. Germline V CDR1 and CDR2: LNHNV, YYDKDF (reference sequence). The CDR3 is 16 residues long. Clones were read by immunoSEQ multiplex PCR, and TCRdb kept only the in-frame ones, dropping some. Of some 200,000 clones listed, 90% to 95% are singletons. The TCR comes from a man aged 30-40 years with COVID-19, enrolled during active disease. The sequencing input was peripheral blood. The genes are TRBV15 and TRBJ1-5, with a possible D match to TRBD1 (5 bases). This CDR3 is CATSRDDSGLRQPQHF. CDR3 coding DNA: TGTGCCACCAGCAGAGACGATTCAGGGTTGCGGCAGCCCCAGCATTTT.